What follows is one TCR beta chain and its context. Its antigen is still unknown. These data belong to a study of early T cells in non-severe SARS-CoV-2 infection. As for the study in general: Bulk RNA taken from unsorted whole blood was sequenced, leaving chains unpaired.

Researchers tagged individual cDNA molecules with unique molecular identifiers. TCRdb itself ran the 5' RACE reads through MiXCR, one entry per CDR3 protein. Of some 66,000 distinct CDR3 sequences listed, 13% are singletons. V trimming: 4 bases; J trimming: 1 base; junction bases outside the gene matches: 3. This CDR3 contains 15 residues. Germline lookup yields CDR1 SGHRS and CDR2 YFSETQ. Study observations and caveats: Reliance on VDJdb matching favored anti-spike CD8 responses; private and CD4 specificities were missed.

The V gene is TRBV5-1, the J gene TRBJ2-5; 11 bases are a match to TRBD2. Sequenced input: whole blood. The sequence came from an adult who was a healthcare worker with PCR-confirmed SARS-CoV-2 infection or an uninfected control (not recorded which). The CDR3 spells CASSRLAGLQETQYF. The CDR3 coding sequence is TGCGCCAGCAGCAGACTAGCGGGACTCCAAGAGACCCAGTACTTC. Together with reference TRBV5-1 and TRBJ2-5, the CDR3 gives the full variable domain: KAGVTQTPRYLIKTRGQQVTLSCSPISGHRSVSWYQQTPGQGLQFLFEYFSETQRNKGNFPGRFSGRQFSNSRSEMNVSTLELGDSALYLCASSRLAGLQETQYFGPGTRLLVL.